The clone carrying this TCR beta chain was found once. Profiling relied on immunoSEQ multiplex PCR, and the TCRdb table lists in-frame clones only, not all of them. The sample carries more than 100,000 clones, approximately 87% recorded once. This sample stems from a study of blood T cell repertoires in COVID-19. Study overall: Acute-phase and convalescent COVID-19 samples originated in the United States, Italy and Spain.

V shed 2 bases and J 2 bases; nucleotides not matched to a gene: 4. The CDR3 runs 17 residues. Germline V gene data show CDR1 as LNHNV and CDR2 as YYDKDF (reference sequence). What was sequenced was peripheral blood. This receptor was identified in a human donor in a cohort sampled during active or convalescent COVID-19. The genes are TRBV15 and TRBJ2-3; 13 bases match TRBD2. CDR3 in DNA: TGTGCCACCAGCAGAACGGGACTAGCGGGGATCACAGATACGCAGTATTTT. Translation gives CATSRTGLAGITDTQYF. The complete variable domain, with remaining parts taken from reference TRBV15 and TRBJ2-3, reads DAMVIQNPRYQVTQFGKPVTLSCSQTLNHNVMYWYQQKSSQAPKLLFHYYDKDFNNEADTPDNFQSRRPNTSFCFLDIRSPGLGDTAMYLCATSRTGLAGITDTQYFGPGTRLTVL.